This T cell receptor (beta chain) was obtained from a study of blood T cell repertoires in COVID-19. Study details: Specimens from acute and convalescent COVID-19 originated in the United States, Italy and Spain. Sample material is recorded as cDNA or gDNA derived from T cells, B-cell-depleted T cells, or PBMCs.

Sequenced by immunoSEQ multiplex PCR; TCRdb stores in-frame clones only, minus some. The table lists approximately 130,000 clones, 75% to 90% of them singletons. Participants were aged about 18 to 95 years, lived in 20 to 25 US areas, and enrolled virtually. Cohort 3 donors counted as recovered after two negative PCRs, clearance, or resolved symptoms. Material: PBMCs or T cells enriched from blood (not recorded which). The sequence came from a man younger than 45 who had recovered from COVID-19.

CDR3 amino acids: CASSSGGRINSNQPQHF. The CDR3 nucleotides are TGTGCCAGCAGTTCGGGGGGTAGGATAAATAGCAATCAGCCCCAGCATTTT. V usage is TRBV27 and J usage is TRBJ1-5, with TRBD1 as a possible D gene (5 bases). Trimming took 4 bases from V and 0 from J, leaving 16 bases between them. CDR3 length: 17 amino acids. Germline assignment: CDR1 MNHEY and CDR2 SMNVEV (reference sequence).